This TCR beta chain is drawn from a study of T cell responses to AZD1222 COVID-19 vaccine. Study overall: Second-dose schedules of about 4 or about 12 weeks were combined. Study findings and constraints: White British donors predominated, females outnumbered males, and clonal diversity was possibly underestimated. Dominant at 160-218 and 743-854, vaccine-associated CD4 TCRs also spanned spike.

CDR3 size: 13 residues. Germline CDR1 and CDR2: SNHLY and FYNNEI. Trimming took 7 bases from V and 3 from J, leaving 12 bases between them. Notes on this clone: Antigen unknown.

Profiling relied on immunoSEQ multiplex PCR, and the TCRdb table lists in-frame clones only, not all of them. The sample shows about 140,000 clones, around 90% of them seen only once. V gene TRBV2 combines with J gene TRBJ1-1; D possibly corresponds to TRBD1 (6 bases). The receptor's source is an adult in good health. The specimen was peripheral blood, collected on day 0 of AZD1222 vaccination. CDR3 DNA: TGTGCCAGCAATACAGGGATGGACACTGAAGCTTTCTTT. This encodes CASNTGMDTEAFF.